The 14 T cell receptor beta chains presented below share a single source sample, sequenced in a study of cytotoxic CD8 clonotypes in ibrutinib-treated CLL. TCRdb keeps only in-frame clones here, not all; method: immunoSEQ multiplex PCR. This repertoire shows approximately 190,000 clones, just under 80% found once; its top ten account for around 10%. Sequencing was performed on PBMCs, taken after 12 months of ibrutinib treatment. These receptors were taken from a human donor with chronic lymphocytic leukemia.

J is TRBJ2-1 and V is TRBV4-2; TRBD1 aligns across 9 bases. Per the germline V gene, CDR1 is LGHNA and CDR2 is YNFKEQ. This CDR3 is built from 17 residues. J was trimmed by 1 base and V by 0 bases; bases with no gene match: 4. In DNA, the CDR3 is TGTGCCAGCAGCCAAGATTGGGGGACAGGGTCCTACAATGAGCAGTTCTTC. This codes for CASSQDWGTGSYNEQFF.

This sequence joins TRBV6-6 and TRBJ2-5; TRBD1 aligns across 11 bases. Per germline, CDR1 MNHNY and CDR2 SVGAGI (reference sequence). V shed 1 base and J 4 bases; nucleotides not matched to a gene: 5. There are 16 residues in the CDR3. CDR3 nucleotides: TGTGCCAGCAGTTACTTCGGACAGGGGGCTTTAGAGACCCAGTACTTC. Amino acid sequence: CASSYFGQGALETQYF.

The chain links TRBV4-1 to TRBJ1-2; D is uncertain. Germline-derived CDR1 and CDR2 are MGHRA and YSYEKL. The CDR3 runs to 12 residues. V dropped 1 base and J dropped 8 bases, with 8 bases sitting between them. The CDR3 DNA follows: TGCGCCAGCAGCCAAGGCCAAGGGGGCTACACCTTC. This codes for CASSQGQGGYTF.

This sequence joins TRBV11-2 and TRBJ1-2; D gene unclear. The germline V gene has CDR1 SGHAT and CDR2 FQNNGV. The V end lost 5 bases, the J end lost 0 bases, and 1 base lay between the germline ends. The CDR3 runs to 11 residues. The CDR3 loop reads CASSANYGYTF. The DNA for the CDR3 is TGTGCCAGCAGCGCTAACTATGGCTACACCTTC.

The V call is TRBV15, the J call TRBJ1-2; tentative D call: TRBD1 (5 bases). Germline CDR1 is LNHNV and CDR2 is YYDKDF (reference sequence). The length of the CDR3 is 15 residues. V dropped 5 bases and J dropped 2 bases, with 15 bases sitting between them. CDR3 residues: CATSGRSAGNYGYTF. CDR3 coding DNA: TGTGCCACCAGCGGACGTTCGGCAGGGAACTATGGCTACACCTTC. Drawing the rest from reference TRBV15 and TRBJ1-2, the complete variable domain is DAMVIQNPRYQVTQFGKPVTLSCSQTLNHNVMYWYQQKSSQAPKLLFHYYDKDFNNEADTPDNFQSRRPNTSFCFLDIRSPGLGDTAMYLCATSGRSAGNYGYTFGSGTRLTVV.

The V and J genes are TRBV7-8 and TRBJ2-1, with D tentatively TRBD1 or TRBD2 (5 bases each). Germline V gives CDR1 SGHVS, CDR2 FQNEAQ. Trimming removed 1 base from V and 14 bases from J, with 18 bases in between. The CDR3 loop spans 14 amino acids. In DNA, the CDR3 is TGTGCCAGCAGCTTAGACGGGACGGGATTCGGAGAGTTCTTC. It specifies CASSLDGTGFGEFF.

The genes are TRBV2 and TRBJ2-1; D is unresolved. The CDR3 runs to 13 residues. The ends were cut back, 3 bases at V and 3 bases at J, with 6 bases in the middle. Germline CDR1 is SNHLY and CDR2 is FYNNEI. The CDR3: CASSDQSYNEQFF. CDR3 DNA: TGTGCCAGCAGTGATCAAAGCTACAATGAGCAGTTCTTC.

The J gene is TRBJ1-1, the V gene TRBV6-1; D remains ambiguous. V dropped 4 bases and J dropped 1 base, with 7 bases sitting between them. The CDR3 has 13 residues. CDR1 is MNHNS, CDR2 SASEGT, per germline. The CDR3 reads CASSGRENTEAFF. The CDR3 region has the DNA TGTGCCAGCAGTGGTCGGGAGAACACTGAAGCTTTCTTT.

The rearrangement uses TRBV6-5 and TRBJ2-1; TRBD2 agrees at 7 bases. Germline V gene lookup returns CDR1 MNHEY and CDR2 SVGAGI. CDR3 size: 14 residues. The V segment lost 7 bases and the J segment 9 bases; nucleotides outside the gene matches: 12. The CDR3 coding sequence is TGTGCCAGCATTCTTCGCGGGAGTGCGGGTGAGCAGTTCTTC. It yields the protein CASILRGSAGEQFF.

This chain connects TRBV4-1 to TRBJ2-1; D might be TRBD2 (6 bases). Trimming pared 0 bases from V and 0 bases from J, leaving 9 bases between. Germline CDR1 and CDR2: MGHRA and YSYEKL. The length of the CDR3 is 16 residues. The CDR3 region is CASSQEARGSYNEQFF. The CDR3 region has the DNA TGCGCCAGCAGCCAAGAGGCGCGGGGCTCCTACAATGAGCAGTTCTTC.

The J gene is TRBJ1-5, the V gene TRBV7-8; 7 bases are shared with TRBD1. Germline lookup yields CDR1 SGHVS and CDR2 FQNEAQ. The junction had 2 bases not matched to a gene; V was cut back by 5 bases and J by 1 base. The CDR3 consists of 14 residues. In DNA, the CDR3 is TGTGCCAGCAGCGTCAGGGGGAGCAATCAGCCCCAGCATTTT. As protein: CASSVRGSNQPQHF.

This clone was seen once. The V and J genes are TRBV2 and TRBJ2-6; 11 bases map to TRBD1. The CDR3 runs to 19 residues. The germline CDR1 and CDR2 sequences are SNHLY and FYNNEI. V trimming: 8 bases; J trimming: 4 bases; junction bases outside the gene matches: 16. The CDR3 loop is CASSRQTGTGGIGANVLTF. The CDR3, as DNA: TGTGCCAGCTCCCGCCAAACTGGGACAGGGGGAATCGGGGCCAACGTCCTGACTTTC.

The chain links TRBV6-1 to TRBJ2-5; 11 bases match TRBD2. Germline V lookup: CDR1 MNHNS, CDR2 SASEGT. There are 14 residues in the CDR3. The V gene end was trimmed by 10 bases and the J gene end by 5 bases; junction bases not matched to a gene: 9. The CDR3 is CATHSGGAGETQYF. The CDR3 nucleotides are TGTGCCACCCATAGCGGGGGGGCGGGCGAGACCCAGTACTTC.

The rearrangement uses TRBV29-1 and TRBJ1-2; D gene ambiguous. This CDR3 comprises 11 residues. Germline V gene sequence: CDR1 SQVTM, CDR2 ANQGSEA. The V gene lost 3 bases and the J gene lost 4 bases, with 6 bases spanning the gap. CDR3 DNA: TGCAGCGTTGACGCCACCTATGGCTACACCTTC. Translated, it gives CSVDATYGYTF.